Sequencing of this T cell receptor (beta chain) was carried out in a study of T cells after yellow fever vaccination. Study background: It was with CD3, CD45RA, CCR7 and CD95 that the EM, EMRA, CM and Tscm memory subsets were sorted.

The CDR3 is made up of 13 amino acids. Per germline, CDR1 DFQATT and CDR2 SNEGSKA (reference sequence). V was clipped by 3 bases and J by 6 bases, with 13 bases between them. Universal primer sites and UMIs were introduced during 5'RACE template-switching synthesis of TCR cDNA. TCRdb used MiXCR to reprocess the 5' RACE reads, holding one entry per CDR3 protein. The sample shows tens of thousands of distinct CDR3 sequences, 3% to 4% of them seen only once. This clonotype appeared many times. The sequenced sample was PBMCs, either bulk or a sorted T-cell subset (CD4+, CD8+, memory, or dextramer-sorted; not recorded which), obtained more than 35 days after the first yellow fever vaccination. This TCR was recovered from a man in his late teens or twenties who received the YFV17D yellow fever vaccine. This chain joins TRBV20-1 and TRBJ2-3; D is ambiguous. The CDR3 DNA reads as TGCAGTGCTAGGGGGAATGCGCAGGATACGCAGTATTTT. Amino acids: CSARGNAQDTQYF.